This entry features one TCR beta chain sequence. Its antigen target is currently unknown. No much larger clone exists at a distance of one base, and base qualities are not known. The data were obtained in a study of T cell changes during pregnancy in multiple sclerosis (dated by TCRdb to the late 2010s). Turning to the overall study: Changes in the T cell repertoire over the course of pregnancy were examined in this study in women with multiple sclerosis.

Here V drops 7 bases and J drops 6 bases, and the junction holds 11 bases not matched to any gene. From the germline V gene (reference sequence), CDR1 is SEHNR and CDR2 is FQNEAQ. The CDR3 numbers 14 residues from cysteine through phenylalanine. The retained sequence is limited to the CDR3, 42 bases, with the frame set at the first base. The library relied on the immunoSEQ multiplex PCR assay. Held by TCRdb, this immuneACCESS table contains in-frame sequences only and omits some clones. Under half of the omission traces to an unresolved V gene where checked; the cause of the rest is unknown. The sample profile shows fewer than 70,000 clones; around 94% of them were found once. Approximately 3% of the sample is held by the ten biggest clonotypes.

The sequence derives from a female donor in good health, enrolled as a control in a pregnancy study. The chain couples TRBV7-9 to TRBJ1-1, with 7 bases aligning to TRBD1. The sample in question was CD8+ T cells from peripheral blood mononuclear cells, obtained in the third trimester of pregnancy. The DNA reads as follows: TGTGCCAGCACCGACACACAGGGGTGGGCTGAAGCTTTCTTT. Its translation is CASTDTQGWAEAFF.